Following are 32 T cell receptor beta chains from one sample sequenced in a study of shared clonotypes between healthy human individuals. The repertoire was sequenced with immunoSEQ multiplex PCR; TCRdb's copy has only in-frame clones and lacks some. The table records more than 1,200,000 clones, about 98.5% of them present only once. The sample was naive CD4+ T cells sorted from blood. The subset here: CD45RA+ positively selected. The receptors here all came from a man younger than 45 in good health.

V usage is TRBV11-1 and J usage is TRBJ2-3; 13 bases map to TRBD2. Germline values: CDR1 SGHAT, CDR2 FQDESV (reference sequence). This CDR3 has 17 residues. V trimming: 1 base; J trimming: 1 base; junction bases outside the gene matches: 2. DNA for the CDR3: TGTGCCAGCAGCTTAGGCGGACTAGCGGGAGGCACAGATACGCAGTATTTT. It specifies CASSLGGLAGGTDTQYF. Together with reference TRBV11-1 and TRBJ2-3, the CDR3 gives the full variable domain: EAEVAQSPRYKITEKSQAVAFWCDPISGHATLYWYRQILGQGPELLVQFQDESVVDDSQLPKDRFSAERLKGVDSTLKIQPAELGDSAMYLCASSLGGLAGGTDTQYFGPGTRLTVL.

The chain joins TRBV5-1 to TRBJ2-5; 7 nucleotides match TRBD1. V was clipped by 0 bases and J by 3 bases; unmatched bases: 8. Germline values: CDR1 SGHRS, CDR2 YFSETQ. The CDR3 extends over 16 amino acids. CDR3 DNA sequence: TGCGCCAGCAGCTTGGCCATCGGACAGGTCAAAGAGACCCAGTACTTC. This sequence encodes CASSLAIGQVKETQYF. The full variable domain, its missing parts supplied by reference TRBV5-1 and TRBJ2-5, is KAGVTQTPRYLIKTRGQQVTLSCSPISGHRSVSWYQQTPGQGLQFLFEYFSETQRNKGNFPGRFSGRQFSNSRSEMNVSTLELGDSALYLCASSLAIGQVKETQYFGPGTRLLVL.

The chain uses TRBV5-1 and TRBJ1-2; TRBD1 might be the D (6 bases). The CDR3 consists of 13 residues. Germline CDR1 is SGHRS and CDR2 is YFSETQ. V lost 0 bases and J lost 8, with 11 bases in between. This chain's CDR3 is CASSLADRYGYTF. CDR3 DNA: TGCGCCAGCAGCTTGGCCGACAGGTACGGCTACACCTTC.

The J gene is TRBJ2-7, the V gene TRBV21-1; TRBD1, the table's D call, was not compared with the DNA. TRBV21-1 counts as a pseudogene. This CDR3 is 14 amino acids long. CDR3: CASTQGPPSDEQYF. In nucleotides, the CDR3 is TGTGCCAGCACCCAGGGCCCTCCTTCGGACGAGCAGTACTTC.

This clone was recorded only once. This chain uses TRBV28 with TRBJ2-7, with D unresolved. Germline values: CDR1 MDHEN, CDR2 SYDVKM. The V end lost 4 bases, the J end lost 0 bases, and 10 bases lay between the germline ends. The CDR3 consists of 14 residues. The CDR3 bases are TGTGCCAGCAGTTATATCCCCAGCTCCTACGAGCAGTACTTC. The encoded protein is CASSYIPSSYEQYF.

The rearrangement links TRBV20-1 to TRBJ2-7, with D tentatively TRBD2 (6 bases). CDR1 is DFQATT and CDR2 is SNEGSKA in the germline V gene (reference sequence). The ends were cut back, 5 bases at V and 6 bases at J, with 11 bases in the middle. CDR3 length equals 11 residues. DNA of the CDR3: TGCAGTGCTCAGGGACTGAGCGAGCAGTACTTC. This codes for CSAQGLSEQYF.

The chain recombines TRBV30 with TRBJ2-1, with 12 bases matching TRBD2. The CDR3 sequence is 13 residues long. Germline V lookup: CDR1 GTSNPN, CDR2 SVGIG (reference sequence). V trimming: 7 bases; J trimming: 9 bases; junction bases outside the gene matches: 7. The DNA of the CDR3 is TGTGCCTTAGGACTAGCGGGACTTACTGAGCAGTTCTTC. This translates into CALGLAGLTEQFF.

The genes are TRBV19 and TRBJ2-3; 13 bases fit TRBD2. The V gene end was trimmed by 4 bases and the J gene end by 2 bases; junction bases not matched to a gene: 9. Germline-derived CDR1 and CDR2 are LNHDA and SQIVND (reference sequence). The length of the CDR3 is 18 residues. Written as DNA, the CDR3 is TGTGCCAGTAGTACGGGACTAGCGGGGCTGCGGGTCACAGATACGCAGTATTTT. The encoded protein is CASSTGLAGLRVTDTQYF.

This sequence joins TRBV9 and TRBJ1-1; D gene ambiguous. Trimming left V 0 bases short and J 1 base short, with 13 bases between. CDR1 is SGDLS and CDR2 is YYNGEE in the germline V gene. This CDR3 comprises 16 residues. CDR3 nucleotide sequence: TGTGCCAGCAGCGTAGATGCGACACGCTCGAACACTGAAGCTTTCTTT. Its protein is CASSVDATRSNTEAFF.

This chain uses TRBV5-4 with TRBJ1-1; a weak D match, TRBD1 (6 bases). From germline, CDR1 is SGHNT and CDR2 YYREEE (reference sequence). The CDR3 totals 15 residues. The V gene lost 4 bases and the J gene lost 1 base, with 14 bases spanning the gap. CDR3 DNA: TGTGCCAGCAGCACGCCGGGACAAACGAACACTGAAGCTTTCTTT. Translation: CASSTPGQTNTEAFF.

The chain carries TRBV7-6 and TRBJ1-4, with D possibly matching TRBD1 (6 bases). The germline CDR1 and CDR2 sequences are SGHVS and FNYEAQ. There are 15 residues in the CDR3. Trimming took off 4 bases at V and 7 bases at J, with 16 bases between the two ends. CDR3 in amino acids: CASSSQGRVGEKLFF. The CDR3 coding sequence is TGTGCCAGCAGCTCCCAGGGGAGAGTTGGTGAAAAACTGTTTTTT.

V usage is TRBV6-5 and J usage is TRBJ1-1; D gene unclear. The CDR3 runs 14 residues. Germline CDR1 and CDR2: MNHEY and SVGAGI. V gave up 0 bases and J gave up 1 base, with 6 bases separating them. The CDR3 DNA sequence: TGTGCCAGCAGTTACTCGCCGTGGAACACTGAAGCTTTCTTT. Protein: CASSYSPWNTEAFF.

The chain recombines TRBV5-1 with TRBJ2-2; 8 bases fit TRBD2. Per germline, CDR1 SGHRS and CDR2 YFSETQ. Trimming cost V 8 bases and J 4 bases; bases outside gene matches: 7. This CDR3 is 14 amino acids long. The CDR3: CASERELGTGELFF. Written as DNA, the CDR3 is TGCGCCAGTGAGCGGGAGCTGGGCACCGGGGAGCTGTTTTTT.

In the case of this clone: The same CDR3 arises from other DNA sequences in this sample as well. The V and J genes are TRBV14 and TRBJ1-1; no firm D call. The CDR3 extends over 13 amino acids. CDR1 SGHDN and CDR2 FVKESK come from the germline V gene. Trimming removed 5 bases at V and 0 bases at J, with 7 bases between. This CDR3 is CASSSQLNTEAFF. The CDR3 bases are TGTGCCAGCAGCTCCCAATTGAACACTGAAGCTTTCTTT.

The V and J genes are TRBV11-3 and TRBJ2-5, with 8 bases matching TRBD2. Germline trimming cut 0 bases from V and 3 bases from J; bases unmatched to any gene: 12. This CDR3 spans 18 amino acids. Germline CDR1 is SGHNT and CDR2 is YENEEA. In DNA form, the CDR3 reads TGTGCCAGCAGCTTAGATTGGGCCCTGCGGGAGGCCAAAGAGACCCAGTACTTC. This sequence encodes CASSLDWALREAKETQYF.

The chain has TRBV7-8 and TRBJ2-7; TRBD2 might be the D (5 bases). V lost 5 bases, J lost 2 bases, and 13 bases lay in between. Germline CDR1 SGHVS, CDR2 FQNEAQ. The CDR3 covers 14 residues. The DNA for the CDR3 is TGTGCCAGCAGCCGTGAGGGTTTCCCCTACGAGCAGTACTTC. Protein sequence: CASSREGFPYEQYF.

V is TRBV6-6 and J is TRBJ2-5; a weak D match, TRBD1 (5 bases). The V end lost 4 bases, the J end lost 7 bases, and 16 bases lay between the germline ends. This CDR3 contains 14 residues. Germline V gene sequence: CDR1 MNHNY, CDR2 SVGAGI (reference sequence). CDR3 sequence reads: CASSLEVAQGTQYF. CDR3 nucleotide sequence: TGTGCCAGCAGTTTAGAGGTTGCCCAGGGGACCCAGTACTTC.

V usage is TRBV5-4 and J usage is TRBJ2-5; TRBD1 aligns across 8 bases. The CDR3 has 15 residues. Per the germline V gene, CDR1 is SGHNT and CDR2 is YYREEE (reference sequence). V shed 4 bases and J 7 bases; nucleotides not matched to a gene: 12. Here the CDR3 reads CASSPGGRATPTQYF. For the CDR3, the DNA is TGTGCCAGCAGCCCAGGGGGCAGGGCTACCCCGACCCAGTACTTC.

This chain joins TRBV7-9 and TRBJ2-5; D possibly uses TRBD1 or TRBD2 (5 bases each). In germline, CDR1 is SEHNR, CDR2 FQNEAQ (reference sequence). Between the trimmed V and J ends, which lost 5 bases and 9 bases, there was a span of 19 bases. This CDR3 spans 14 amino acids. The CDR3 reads CASSQPGTVRSQYF. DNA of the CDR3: TGTGCCAGCAGCCAGCCGGGGACCGTCCGATCCCAGTACTTC.

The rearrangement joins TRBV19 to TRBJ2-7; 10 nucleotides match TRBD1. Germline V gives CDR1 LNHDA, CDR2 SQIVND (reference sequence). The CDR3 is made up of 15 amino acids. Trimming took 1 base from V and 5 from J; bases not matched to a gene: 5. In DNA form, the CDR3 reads TGTGCCAGTAGTATAGTGGGACAGGGGTCCCACGAGCAGTACTTC. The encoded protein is CASSIVGQGSHEQYF.

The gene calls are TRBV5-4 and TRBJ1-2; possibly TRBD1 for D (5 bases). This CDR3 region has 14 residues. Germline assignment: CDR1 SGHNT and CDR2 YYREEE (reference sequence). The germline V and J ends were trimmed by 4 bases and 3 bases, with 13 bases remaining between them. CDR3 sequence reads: CASSQRRGDYGYTF. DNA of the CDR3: TGTGCCAGCAGCCAAAGGCGGGGGGACTATGGCTACACCTTC.

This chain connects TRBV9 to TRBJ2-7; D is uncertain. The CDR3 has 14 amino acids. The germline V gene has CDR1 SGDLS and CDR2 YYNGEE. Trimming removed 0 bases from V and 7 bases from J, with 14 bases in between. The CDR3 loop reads CASSVATSPREQYF. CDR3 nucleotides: TGTGCCAGCAGCGTAGCTACGTCGCCCCGGGAGCAGTACTTC.

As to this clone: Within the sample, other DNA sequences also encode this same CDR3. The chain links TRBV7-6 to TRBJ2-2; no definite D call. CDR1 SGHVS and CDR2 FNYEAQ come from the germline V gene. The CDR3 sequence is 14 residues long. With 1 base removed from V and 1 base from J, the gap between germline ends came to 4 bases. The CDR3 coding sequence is TGTGCCAGCAGCTTAGGTGGGAACACCGGGGAGCTGTTTTTT. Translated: CASSLGGNTGELFF.

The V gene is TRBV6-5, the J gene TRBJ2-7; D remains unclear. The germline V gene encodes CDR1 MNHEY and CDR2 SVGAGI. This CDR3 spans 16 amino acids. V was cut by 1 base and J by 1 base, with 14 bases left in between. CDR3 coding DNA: TGTGCCAGCAGTTACTGTACAAGGCGGCCATCCTACGAGCAGTACTTC. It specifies CASSYCTRRPSYEQYF.

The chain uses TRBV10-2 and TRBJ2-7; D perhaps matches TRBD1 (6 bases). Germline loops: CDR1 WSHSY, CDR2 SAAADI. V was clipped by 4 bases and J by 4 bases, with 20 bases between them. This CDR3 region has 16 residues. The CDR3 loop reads CASSVRGVRVPYEQYF. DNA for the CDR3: TGCGCCAGCAGTGTCAGGGGCGTGCGAGTCCCTTACGAGCAGTACTTC.

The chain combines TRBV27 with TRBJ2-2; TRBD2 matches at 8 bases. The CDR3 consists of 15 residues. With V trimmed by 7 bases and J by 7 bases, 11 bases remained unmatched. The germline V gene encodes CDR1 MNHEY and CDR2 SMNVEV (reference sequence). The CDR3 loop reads CASNFDSGIGGELFF. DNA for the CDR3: TGTGCCAGCAATTTCGATAGCGGGATTGGCGGGGAGCTGTTTTTT.

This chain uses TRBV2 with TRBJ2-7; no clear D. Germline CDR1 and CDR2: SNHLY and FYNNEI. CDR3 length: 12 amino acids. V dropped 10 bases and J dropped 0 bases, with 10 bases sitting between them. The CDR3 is CATRRNSYEQYF. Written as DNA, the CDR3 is TGTGCCACTCGCCGTAACTCCTACGAGCAGTACTTC.

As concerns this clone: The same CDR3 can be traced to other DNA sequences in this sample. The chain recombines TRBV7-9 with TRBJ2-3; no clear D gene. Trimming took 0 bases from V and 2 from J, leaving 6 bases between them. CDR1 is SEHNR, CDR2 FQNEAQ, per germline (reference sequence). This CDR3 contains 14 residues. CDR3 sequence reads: CASSLAGDTDTQYF. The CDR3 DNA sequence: TGTGCCAGCAGCTTAGCTGGGGACACAGATACGCAGTATTTT.

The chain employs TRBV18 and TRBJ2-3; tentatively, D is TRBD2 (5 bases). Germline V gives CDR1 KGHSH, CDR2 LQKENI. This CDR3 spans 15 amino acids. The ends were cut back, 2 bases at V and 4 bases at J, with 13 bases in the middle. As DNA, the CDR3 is TGTGCCAGCTCACCAGTCCTAGCTATGGCAGATACGCAGTATTTT. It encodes CASSPVLAMADTQYF.

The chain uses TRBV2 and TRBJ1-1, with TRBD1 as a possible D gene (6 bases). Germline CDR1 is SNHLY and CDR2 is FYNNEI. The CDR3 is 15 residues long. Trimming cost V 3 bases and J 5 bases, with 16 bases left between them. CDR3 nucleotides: TGTGCCAGCAGTGAGGGACACCCCGGGCTGACTGAAGCTTTCTTT. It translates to CASSEGHPGLTEAFF.

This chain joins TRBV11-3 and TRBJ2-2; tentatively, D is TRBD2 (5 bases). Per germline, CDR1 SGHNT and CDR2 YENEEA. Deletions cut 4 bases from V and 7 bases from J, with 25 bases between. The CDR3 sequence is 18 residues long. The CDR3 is CASSSYFEGMSDDGELFF. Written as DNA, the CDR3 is TGTGCCAGCAGCTCCTATTTTGAGGGAATGAGTGATGACGGGGAGCTGTTTTTT. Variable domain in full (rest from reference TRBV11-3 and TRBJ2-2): EAGVVQSPRYKIIEKKQPVAFWCNPISGHNTLYWYLQNLGQGPELLIRYENEEAVDDSQLPKDRFSAERLKGVDSTLKIQPAELGDSAVYLCASSSYFEGMSDDGELFFGEGSRLTVL.

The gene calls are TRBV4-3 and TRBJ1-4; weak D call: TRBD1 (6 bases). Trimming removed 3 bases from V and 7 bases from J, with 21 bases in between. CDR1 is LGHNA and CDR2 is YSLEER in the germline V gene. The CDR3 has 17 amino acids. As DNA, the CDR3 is TGCGCCAGCAGCCACAAAATCCCCCTCGACAGGACTGAAAAACTGTTTTTT. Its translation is CASSHKIPLDRTEKLFF.